Presented here are 14 T cell receptor beta chains from one specimen sequenced in a study of shared clonotypes between healthy human individuals. Produced via immunoSEQ multiplex PCR; TCRdb's table is partial and in-frame only. The data show roughly 170,000 clones, about 68% seen once. The sequencing input was memory CD4+ T cells sorted from blood. The subset denotes: CD45RA-negative fraction. The receptors originated from a man in his thirties or forties in good health.

The genes are TRBV18 and TRBJ2-3; TRBD1 matches at 8 bases. Trimming at V came to 5 bases and at J to 3 bases, leaving 16 bases not matched to a gene. Germline CDR1 reads KGHSH; CDR2 reads LQKENI. The CDR3 runs to 18 residues. CDR3 sequence reads: CASSKDLGRGRMTDTQYF. For the CDR3, the DNA is TGTGCCAGCTCAAAAGATCTGGGCAGGGGGCGCATGACAGATACGCAGTATTTT.

The V call is TRBV5-6, the J call TRBJ2-5; tentative D call: TRBD2 (6 bases). From germline, CDR1 is SGHDT and CDR2 YYEEEE. CDR3 size: 15 residues. V was clipped by 1 base and J by 3 bases, with 13 bases between them. The chain's CDR3 is CASSLLGGSKETQYF. DNA for the CDR3: TGTGCCAGCAGCTTGCTGGGAGGCTCAAAAGAGACCCAGTACTTC.

Regarding this clone: A read error likely explains this, since a far larger clone differs by one base. The gene calls are TRBV2 and TRBJ2-2; TRBD1 aligns across 10 bases. With 6 bases clipped from V and 5 bases from J, the junction kept 3 bases outside the gene matches. CDR1 is SNHLY, CDR2 FYNNEI, per germline. The CDR3 loop spans 14 amino acids. The CDR3 here is CASRGTGETGELFF. The CDR3 DNA sequence: TGTGCCAGCAGGGGGACAGGGGAGACCGGGGAGCTGTTTTTT.

Regarding this clone: This sample also contains other DNA sequences that code for the same CDR3. This sequence joins TRBV18 and TRBJ2-1, with D unclear. V dropped 2 bases and J dropped 0 bases, with 8 bases sitting between them. This CDR3 has 15 amino acids. Germline values: CDR1 KGHSH, CDR2 LQKENI. CDR3 in amino acids: CASSPSVSSYNEQFF. The CDR3 DNA follows: TGTGCCAGCTCACCATCTGTAAGCTCCTACAATGAGCAGTTCTTC.

This rearrangement joins TRBV1 to TRBJ2-1; no check of the table's D call, TRBD1, against the DNA was made. TRBV1 counts as a pseudogene. The CDR3 spans 16 residues. DNA for the CDR3: TGCACCAGCAGCCCCGGATGTTGGGGCCGCTATGATGAGCAGTTCTTC. Residues: CTSSPGCWGRYDEQFF.

This chain uses TRBV19 with TRBJ2-7; 8 nucleotides match TRBD1. Germline CDR1 and CDR2: LNHDA and SQIVND (reference sequence). The CDR3 sequence is 13 residues long. With 7 bases clipped from V and 5 bases from J, the junction kept 7 bases outside the gene matches. The CDR3, as DNA: TGTGCCAGTATGCGGACAGGGTATAACGAGCAGTACTTC. The encoded protein is CASMRTGYNEQYF.

V gene TRBV27 combines with J gene TRBJ2-3; no clear D. Germline V gene sequence: CDR1 MNHEY, CDR2 SMNVEV (reference sequence). CDR3 length: 15 residues. Trimming cost V 5 bases and J 7 bases, with 19 bases left between them. The CDR3 spells CASSTANRMHYTQYF. DNA of the CDR3: TGTGCCAGCAGTACGGCCAACAGAATGCACTATACGCAGTATTTT.

The chain joins TRBV5-1 to TRBJ1-1, with 7 bases that match TRBD1. Trimming cost V 0 bases and J 0 bases; bases outside gene matches: 2. This CDR3 is built from 15 residues. Germline-derived CDR1 and CDR2 are SGHRS and YFSETQ. CDR3 sequence: CASSLGDRLNTEAFF. The CDR3 DNA reads as TGCGCCAGCAGCTTGGGGGACAGACTGAACACTGAAGCTTTCTTT.

This sequence joins TRBV27 and TRBJ2-7, with D hard to call. The CDR3 spans 16 residues. Trimming cost V 1 base and J 3 bases, with 16 bases left between them. Germline V lookup: CDR1 MNHEY, CDR2 SMNVEV (reference sequence). In DNA form, the CDR3 reads TGTGCCAGCAGTTTATTGTCCGGACGGGTCAGCTACGAGCAGTACTTC. It translates to CASSLLSGRVSYEQYF.

This clone has a count of ten or more. The sample carries other DNA sequences with the same CDR3. The rearrangement uses TRBV5-1 and TRBJ2-7, with 14 bases identical to TRBD2. Per germline, CDR1 SGHRS and CDR2 YFSETQ. The CDR3 is 20 residues long. The V gene end was trimmed by 3 bases and the J gene end by 3 bases; junction bases not matched to a gene: 17. CDR3 nucleotides: TGCGCCAGCAGCTCCCCCCCCGGGACTAGCGGGAGACAATTCTTCTACGAGCAGTACTTC. Amino acid sequence: CASSSPPGTSGRQFFYEQYF.

The CDR3 bases are TGCGCCAGCAGCCAATCTCCTCCGACAAGGGCCGCAACTAATGAAAAACTGTTTTTT. It yields the protein CASSQSPPTRAATNEKLFF. V is TRBV4-3 and J is TRBJ1-4, with D hard to call. With 2 bases removed from V and 0 bases from J, the gap between germline ends came to 19 bases. Per the germline V gene, CDR1 is LGHNA and CDR2 is YSLEER. The CDR3 consists of 19 residues.

This chain connects TRBV27 to TRBJ2-3; weak D call: TRBD2 (6 bases). V was cut by 3 bases and J by 0 bases, with 19 bases left in between. The CDR3 has 18 residues. Looked up from germline, CDR1 is MNHEY and CDR2 is SMNVEV (reference sequence). This CDR3 is CASSLNSGLVSSTDTQYF. The CDR3 region has the DNA TGTGCCAGCAGTTTGAATTCGGGACTGGTCTCTAGCACAGATACGCAGTATTTT.

The table lists this clone with many counts. Other DNA sequences in this specimen translate into the identical CDR3. This chain links TRBV7-2 with TRBJ2-1, with TRBD2 matching over 8 bases. V gave up 1 base and J gave up 2 bases; unmatched junction bases: 4. Germline V gene lookup returns CDR1 SGHTA and CDR2 FQGNSA. CDR3 size: 16 residues. CDR3 sequence: CASSLVGGRTYNEQFF. DNA of the CDR3: TGTGCCAGCAGCTTAGTGGGCGGGAGGACCTACAATGAGCAGTTCTTC.

The chain joins TRBV5-1 to TRBJ2-2, with D unclear. The CDR3 covers 13 residues. The germline V gene encodes CDR1 SGHRS and CDR2 YFSETQ. The CDR3 DNA reads as TGCGCTAGCCAGCAGGAGCCCGCCGGGGAGCTGTTTTTT. Translated: CASQQEPAGELFF.